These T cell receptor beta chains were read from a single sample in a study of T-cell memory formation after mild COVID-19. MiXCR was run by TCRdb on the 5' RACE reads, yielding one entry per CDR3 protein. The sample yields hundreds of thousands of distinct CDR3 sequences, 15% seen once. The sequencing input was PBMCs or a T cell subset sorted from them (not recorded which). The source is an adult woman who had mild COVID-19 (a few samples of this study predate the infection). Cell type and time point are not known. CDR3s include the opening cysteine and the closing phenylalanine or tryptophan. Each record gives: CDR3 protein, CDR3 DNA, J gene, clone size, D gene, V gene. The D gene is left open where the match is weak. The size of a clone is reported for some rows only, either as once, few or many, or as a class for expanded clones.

CDR3: CASSLDRVRNSPLHF; DNA: TGTGCCAGCAGCTTAGACAGGGTCAGAAATTCACCCCTCCACTTT; J: TRBJ1-6; size: many; D: NA; V: TRBV7-6
CDR3: CAISLGQYGYTF; DNA: TGTGCCATCAGCCTCGGACAGTATGGCTACACCTTC; J: TRBJ1-2; size: NA; D: NA; V: TRBV10-3
CDR3: CASSLMGQENNSPLHF; DNA: TGCGCCAGCAGCTTGATGGGACAGGAGAATAATTCACCCCTCCACTTT; J: TRBJ1-6; size: few; D: TRBD1; V: TRBV5-1
CDR3: CASSLSTGGADGYTF; DNA: TGTGCCAGCTCACTGTCGACAGGGGGCGCGGATGGCTACACCTTC; J: TRBJ1-2; size: few; D: TRBD1; V: TRBV18
CDR3: CASSGQPSYNSPLHF; DNA: TGTGCCAGTTCTGGACAGCCATCTTATAATTCACCCCTCCACTTT; J: TRBJ1-6; size: few; D: NA; V: TRBV9
CDR3: CASSYLDISYNEQFF; DNA: TGTGCCAGCAGTTATTTGGATATCTCCTACAATGAGCAGTTCTTC; J: TRBJ2-1; size: NA; D: NA; V: TRBV6-6
CDR3: CASSLALCYEQYF; DNA: TGTGCCAGCAGCTTAGCGCTCTGTTACGAGCAGTACTTC; J: TRBJ2-7; size: NA; D: NA; V: TRBV7-8
CDR3: CSACRGLSTEAFF; DNA: TGCAGTGCGTGCCGGGGGCTAAGCACTGAAGCTTTCTTT; J: TRBJ1-1; size: few; D: NA; V: TRBV20-1
CDR3: CSARGSAVNYGYTF; DNA: TGCAGTGCTAGAGGGTCGGCAGTTAACTATGGCTACACCTTC; J: TRBJ1-2; size: NA; D: NA; V: TRBV20-1
CDR3: CASSMNSGQETQYF; DNA: TGTGCCAGCAGCATGAATAGCGGACAAGAGACCCAGTACTTC; J: TRBJ2-5; size: few; D: NA; V: TRBV7-6
CDR3: CASSLLQNTGELFF; DNA: TGTGCCAGCAGCTTGTTACAGAACACCGGGGAGCTGTTTTTT; J: TRBJ2-2; size: few; D: NA; V: TRBV5-6
CDR3: CASSPGSTETQYF; DNA: TGTGCCAGCTCACCGGGGTCCACGGAGACCCAGTACTTC; J: TRBJ2-5; size: NA; D: NA; V: TRBV18
CDR3: CATSLVRDYPREQFF; DNA: TGCGCCACCAGCTTGGTCCGGGACTACCCTCGGGAGCAGTTCTTC; J: TRBJ2-1; size: few; D: TRBD2; V: TRBV5-1
CDR3: CASSSTKQLVYEQYF; DNA: TGTGCCAGCAGCTCCACAAAACAGTTGGTGTACGAGCAGTACTTC; J: TRBJ2-7; size: few; D: NA; V: TRBV7-9
CDR3: CASSYSLDSYEQYF; DNA: TGTGCCAGCAGTTACTCCCTAGATTCCTACGAGCAGTACTTC; J: TRBJ2-7; size: NA; D: NA; V: TRBV6-5
CDR3: CATSKKAGQGAGIYGYTF; DNA: TGTGCCACCAGCAAAAAGGCTGGACAGGGGGCTGGGATTTATGGCTACACCTTC; J: TRBJ1-2; size: NA; D: TRBD1; V: TRBV15
CDR3: CASNPGQGGDTQYF; DNA: TGTGCCAGCAACCCAGGGCAGGGAGGGGATACGCAGTATTTT; J: TRBJ2-3; size: NA; D: TRBD2; V: TRBV7-6
CDR3: CASSLSRSSVYSPLHF; DNA: TGTGCCAGCAGTTTATCGAGGAGTTCCGTCTATTCACCCCTCCACTTT; J: TRBJ1-6; size: few; D: NA; V: TRBV27
CDR3: CAIKGQDHEQFF; DNA: TGTGCCATCAAGGGACAAGACCATGAGCAGTTCTTC; J: TRBJ2-1; size: NA; D: NA; V: TRBV10-3
CDR3: CASSPDWTGEQYF; DNA: TGTGCCAGCAGCCCGGATTGGACCGGCGAGCAGTACTTC; J: TRBJ2-7; size: NA; D: NA; V: TRBV7-7
CDR3: CASSRGQGAFGAFF; DNA: TGTGCCAGCAGCCGGGGACAGGGCGCGTTTGGAGCTTTCTTT; J: TRBJ1-1; size: few; D: TRBD1; V: TRBV7-9
CDR3: CASRGLGSGNQPQHF; DNA: TGTGCCAGCAGAGGCCTAGGTTCCGGCAATCAGCCCCAGCATTTT; J: TRBJ1-5; size: NA; D: NA; V: TRBV27
CDR3: CASSPRPRELFF; DNA: TGTGCCAGCAGCCCCCGGCCCCGGGAGCTGTTTTTT; J: TRBJ2-2; size: few; D: NA; V: TRBV7-2
CDR3: CASIPTGTNYGYTF; DNA: TGTGCCAGCATTCCGACAGGGACTAACTATGGCTACACCTTC; J: TRBJ1-2; size: few; D: TRBD1; V: TRBV6-1
CDR3: CASSTPRGDTEAFF; DNA: TGTGCCAGCAGCACCCCCCGTGGGGACACTGAAGCTTTCTTT; J: TRBJ1-1; size: few; D: NA; V: TRBV14
CDR3: CASSLEAGRGEQYF; DNA: TGTGCCAGCAGCTTAGAGGCAGGCCGGGGGGAGCAGTACTTC; J: TRBJ2-7; size: NA; D: NA; V: TRBV11-2
CDR3: CASSLVTSTDTQYF; DNA: TGCGCCAGCAGCTTGGTTACTAGCACAGATACGCAGTATTTT; J: TRBJ2-3; size: few; D: NA; V: TRBV5-1
CDR3: CSVEASLAGSYNEQFF; DNA: TGCAGCGTTGAAGCCTCTCTAGCGGGCTCCTACAATGAGCAGTTCTTC; J: TRBJ2-1; size: few; D: TRBD2; V: TRBV29-1
CDR3: CASSFGRTGSNEQFF; DNA: TGTGCCAGCAGCTTCGGTCGGACAGGGTCGAATGAGCAGTTCTTC; J: TRBJ2-1; size: few; D: TRBD1; V: TRBV5-4
CDR3: CAISETGGRTSYEQYF; DNA: TGTGCCATCAGTGAAACGGGCGGGAGGACCTCCTACGAGCAGTACTTC; J: TRBJ2-7; size: few; D: TRBD2; V: TRBV10-3